This TCR beta chain was identified during a study of radiotherapy plus CTLA-4 blockade in lung cancer. This CDR3 comprises 17 residues. Measured with immunoSEQ multiplex PCR; TCRdb has only the in-frame clones, and not every one. Counted here are 35,000 to 45,000 clones, 75% to 90% occurring once; the ten biggest clones make up about 5.6%. This sample comprised peripheral blood, obtained from a patient treated with radiotherapy plus ipilimumab. This TCR was recovered from a human donor with non-small cell lung cancer who had stable disease on radiotherapy plus ipilimumab. V gene TRBV21-1 combines with J gene TRBJ1-3; the D call of TRBD1 is as the table states it, not checked on the DNA. TRBV21-1 is a pseudogene segment. The CDR3 here is CASSNPGQGASGNTIYF. The CDR3 bases are TGTGCCAGCAGCAATCCGGGACAGGGGGCTTCTGGAAACACCATATATTTT.